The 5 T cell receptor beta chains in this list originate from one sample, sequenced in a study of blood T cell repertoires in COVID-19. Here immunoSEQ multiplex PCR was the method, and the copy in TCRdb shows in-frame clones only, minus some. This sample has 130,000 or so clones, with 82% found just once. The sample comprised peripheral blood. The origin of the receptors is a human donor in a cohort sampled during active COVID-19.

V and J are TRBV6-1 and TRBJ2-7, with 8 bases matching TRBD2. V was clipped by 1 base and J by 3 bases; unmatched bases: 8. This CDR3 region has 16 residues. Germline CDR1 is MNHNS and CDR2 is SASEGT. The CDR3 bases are TGTGCCAGCAGTGAAGGAGGGGGTCTAGCGGGCTACGAGCAGTACTTC. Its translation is CASSEGGGLAGYEQYF.

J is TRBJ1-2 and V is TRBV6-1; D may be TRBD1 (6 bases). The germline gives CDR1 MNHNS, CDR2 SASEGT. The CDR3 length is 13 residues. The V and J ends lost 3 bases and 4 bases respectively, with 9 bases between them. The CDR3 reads CASSETGVYGYTF. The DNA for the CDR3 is TGTGCCAGCAGTGAGACAGGTGTCTATGGCTACACCTTC.

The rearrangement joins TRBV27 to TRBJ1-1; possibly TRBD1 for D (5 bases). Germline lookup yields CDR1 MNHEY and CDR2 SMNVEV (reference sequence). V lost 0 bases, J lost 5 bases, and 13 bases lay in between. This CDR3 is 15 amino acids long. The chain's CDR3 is CASSLSTVGGTEAFF. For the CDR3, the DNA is TGTGCCAGCAGTTTATCCACAGTGGGGGGGACTGAAGCTTTCTTT.

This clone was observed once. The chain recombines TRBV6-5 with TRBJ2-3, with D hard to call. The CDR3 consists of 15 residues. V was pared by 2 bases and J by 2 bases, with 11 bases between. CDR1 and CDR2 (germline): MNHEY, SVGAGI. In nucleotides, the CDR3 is TGTGCCAGCAGTTACGCGGCTACCCCCACAGATACGCAGTATTTT. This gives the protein CASSYAATPTDTQYF.

In DNA, the CDR3 is TGTGCCAGCAGGACTTACATGAACACTGAAGCTTTCTTT. Its protein product is CASRTYMNTEAFF. The chain employs TRBV27 and TRBJ1-1, with unresolved D. The CDR3 is 13 residues long. V was shortened by 6 bases and J by 0 bases, with 8 bases between the two germline ends. CDR1 and CDR2 from the germline V gene are MNHEY and SMNVEV (reference sequence).